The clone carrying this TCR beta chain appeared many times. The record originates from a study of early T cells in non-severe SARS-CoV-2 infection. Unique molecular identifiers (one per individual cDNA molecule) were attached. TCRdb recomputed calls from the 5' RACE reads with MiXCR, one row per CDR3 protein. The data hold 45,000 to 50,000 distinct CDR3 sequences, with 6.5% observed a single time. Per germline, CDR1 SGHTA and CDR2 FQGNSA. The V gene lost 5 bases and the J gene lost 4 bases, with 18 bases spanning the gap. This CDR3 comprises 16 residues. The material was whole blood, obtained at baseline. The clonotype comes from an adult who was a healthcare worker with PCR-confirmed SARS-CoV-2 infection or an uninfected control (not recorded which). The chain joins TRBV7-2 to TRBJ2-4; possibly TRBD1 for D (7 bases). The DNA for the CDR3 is TGTGCCAGCAGCCCACGAGCAGGGGGAGGAAAAAACATTCAGTACTTC. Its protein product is CASSPRAGGGKNIQYF. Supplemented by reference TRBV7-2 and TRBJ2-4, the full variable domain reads GAGVSQSPSNKVTEKGKDVELRCDPISGHTALYWYRQSLGQGLEFLIYFQGNSAPDKSGLPSDRFSAERTGGSVSTLTIQRTQQEDSAVYLCASSPRAGGGKNIQYFGAGTRLSVL.